Shown below are 2 T cell receptor beta chains from a single sample sequenced in a study of chemoradiotherapy in HPV16-positive cancers. Clones were sequenced by immunoSEQ multiplex PCR, and TCRdb holds only the in-frame ones, with some missing. The sample yields roughly 13,000 clones, 69% seen once. This sample was obtained from a patient who underwent chemoradiotherapy. The receptors stem from a human donor with HPV-associated anogenital cancer.

This chain joins TRBV18 and TRBJ1-2, with D maybe TRBD1 (5 bases). Germline values: CDR1 KGHSH, CDR2 LQKENI. The CDR3 is 15 amino acids. V was trimmed by 5 bases and J by 7 bases, leaving 20 bases between them. DNA for the CDR3: TGTGCCAGCTCAGCCAGTACAGGTCTCGAGGGTGGCTACACCTTC. This encodes CASSASTGLEGGYTF.

This rearrangement joins TRBV5-1 to TRBJ2-2; no clear D gene. The V end was cut by 0 bases, the J end by 3 bases, with 0 bases between. The CDR3 sequence is 12 residues long. Germline values: CDR1 SGHRS, CDR2 YFSETQ. In nucleotides, the CDR3 is TGCGCCAGCAGCTTGGACACCGGGGAGCTGTTTTTT. Its protein product is CASSLDTGELFF.